This record concerns one TCR beta chain sequence. As yet, its antigen is unknown. The data belong to a study of vaccination effects on CD4 cells after COVID-19. Using immunoSEQ multiplex PCR, the repertoire was profiled, and TCRdb retains in-frame clones only, with some absent. Counted here are about 8,100 clones, roughly 74% occurring once; the ten biggest clones make up approximately 12%. Sequencing followed a ViraFEST assay step that expanded antigen-specific CD4+ T cells with viral peptide pools. Cultured cells yielded isolated CD4+ T cells after around 10 days. The study found no prior SARS-CoV-2 infection in the vaccine recipients, who tested negative for nucleocapsid antibodies. CDR3 length: 19 amino acids. With V trimmed by 5 bases and J by 0 bases, 14 bases remained unmatched. Looked up from germline, CDR1 is SGHAT and CDR2 is FQNNGV.

Sequenced material: CD4+ T cells from PBMCs cultured with HCoV-229E spike peptides, taken before COVID-19 vaccination. This rearrangement joins TRBV11-2 to TRBJ2-1; TRBD2 aligns across 9 bases. This clonotype was sampled from a human donor who received a COVID-19 vaccine. In nucleotides, the CDR3 is TGTGCCAGCAGCACACAAAGGTCTAGCGGGATGAGCTCCTACAATGAGCAGTTCTTC. Amino acid sequence: CASSTQRSSGMSSYNEQFF.